This T cell receptor (beta chain) was documented in a study of OX40 agonist ivuxolimab in advanced cancers. The table came from immunoSEQ multiplex PCR; TCRdb's copy has only in-frame clones and leaves some out. Of some 82,000 clones listed, around 90% are singletons. Looked up from germline, CDR1 is SGHRS and CDR2 is YFSETQ. The CDR3 runs to 13 residues. The genes are TRBV5-1 and TRBJ2-5, with a possible D match to TRBD1 (5 bases). The DNA end lines up better with TRBJ2-7; the J call may be wrong. Sequenced material: CD4+ or CD8+ T cells sorted from blood, taken in a trial of the OX40 agonist ivuxolimab. This TCR was sampled from an adult with an advanced solid tumor such as melanoma, head and neck, liver or kidney cancer. Written as DNA, the CDR3 is TGCGCCAGCAGCGTCAGGGTGGGCTACGAGCAGTACTTC. This codes for CASSVRVGYEQYF.